This TCR beta chain is from a study of T cell responses to AZD1222 COVID-19 vaccine. Study-wide points: Repertoire sampling occurred only after the peak T cell response.

Second doses that came at about 4 or about 12 weeks were put together. CDR3 length: 12 residues. The germline V gene has CDR1 SNHLY and CDR2 FYNNEI. V lost 7 bases to trimming and J lost 2 bases, with 8 bases between them. Comment on this clone: No antigen is known for it.

TCRdb's copy holds only in-frame clones and misses some; the assay was immunoSEQ multiplex PCR. In the table there are around 140,000 clones, more than 70% of which are singletons. Here the sequenced sample was peripheral blood, taken 28 days after the second AZD1222 dose. The chain combines TRBV2 with TRBJ1-2; D is ambiguous. The source of this sequence is an adult who received the AZD1222 COVID-19 vaccine. CDR3 nucleotides: TGTGCCAGCATGAGTGGGAACTATGGCTACACCTTC. Its protein product is CASMSGNYGYTF.